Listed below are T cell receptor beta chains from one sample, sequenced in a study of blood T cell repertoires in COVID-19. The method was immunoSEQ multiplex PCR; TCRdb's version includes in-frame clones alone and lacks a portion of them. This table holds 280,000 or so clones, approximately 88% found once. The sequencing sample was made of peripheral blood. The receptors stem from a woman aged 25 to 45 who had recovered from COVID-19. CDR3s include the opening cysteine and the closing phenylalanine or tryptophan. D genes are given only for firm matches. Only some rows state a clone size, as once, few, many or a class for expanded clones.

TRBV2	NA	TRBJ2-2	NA	TGTGCCAGCAGTTCTATTACCGGGGAGCTGTTTTTT	CASSSITGELFF
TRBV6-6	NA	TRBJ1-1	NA	TGTGCCAGCAACAACCCAGGGATTCGTTCGAACACTGAAGCTTTCTTT	CASNNPGIRSNTEAFF
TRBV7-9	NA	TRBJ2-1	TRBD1	TGTGCCAGCAGGTCCGGGACAGTCTACAATGAGCAGTTCTTC	CASRSGTVYNEQFF
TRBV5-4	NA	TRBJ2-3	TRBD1	TGTGCCAGCAGCCTCCCGGGACAGGGGGCAGATACGCAGTATTTT	CASSLPGQGADTQYF
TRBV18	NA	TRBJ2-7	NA	TGTGCCAGCTCACCTTTTACATACGAGCAGTACTTC	CASSPFTYEQYF
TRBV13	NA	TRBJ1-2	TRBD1	TGTGCCAGCAGCTTAGCCAGGGGGAACTATGGCTACACCTTC	CASSLARGNYGYTF
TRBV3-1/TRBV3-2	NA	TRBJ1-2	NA	TGTGCCAGCAGCCCGACTGAGGACTATGGCTACACCTTC	CASSPTEDYGYTF
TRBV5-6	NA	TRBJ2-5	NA	TGTGCCAGCAGCTTTGGCGGTCGAAGAGAAGAGACCCAGTACTTC	CASSFGGRREETQYF
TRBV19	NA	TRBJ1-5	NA	TGTGCCAGTAGAGGGATGGGGCAGATTTATAGCAATCAGCCCCAGCATTTT	CASRGMGQIYSNQPQHF
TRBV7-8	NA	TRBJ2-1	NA	TGTGCCAGCAGCTTCGCCTACAATGAGCAGTTCTTC	CASSFAYNEQFF
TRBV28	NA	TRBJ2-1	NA	TGTGCCAGCAGTTTAATGGAGCAGGGGTTTGAGCAGTTCTTC	CASSLMEQGFEQFF
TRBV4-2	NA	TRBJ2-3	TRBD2	TGTGCCAGCAGCCAAACTAGCGGGGGGGCAGATACGCAGTATTTT	CASSQTSGGADTQYF
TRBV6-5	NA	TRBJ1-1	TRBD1	TGTGCCAGCAGTCAAAGACAGGGGTTTGAAGCTTTCTTT	CASSQRQGFEAFF
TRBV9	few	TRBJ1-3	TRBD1	TGTGCCAGCAGCCGGGACAGCCCTGGAAACACCATATATTTT	CASSRDSPGNTIYF
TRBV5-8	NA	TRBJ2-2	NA	TGTGCCAGCAGCCGAAGCGGGCTGGCCCAGAACACCGGGGAGCTGTTTTTT	CASSRSGLAQNTGELFF
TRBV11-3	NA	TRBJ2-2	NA	TGTGCCAGCAGCTTGGGACAGAACACCGGGGAGCTGTTTTTT	CASSLGQNTGELFF
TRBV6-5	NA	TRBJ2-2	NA	TGTGCCAGCAGTTACTCGAGGCCGACGGCTGCCGGGGAGCTGTTTTTT	CASSYSRPTAAGELFF
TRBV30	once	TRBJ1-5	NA	TGTGCCTGGAGTGTACAGGAAAATCAGCCCCAGCATTTT	CAWSVQENQPQHF
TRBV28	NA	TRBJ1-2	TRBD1	TGTGCCAGCAGTTTACCCTCCGTGGGACAGGGGTTCTATGGCTACACCTTC	CASSLPSVGQGFYGYTF
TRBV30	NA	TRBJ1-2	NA	TGTGCCTGGTCCCATGACTATGGCTACACCTTC	CAWSHDYGYTF
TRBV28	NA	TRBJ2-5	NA	TGTGCCAGCAGTCCCGGGGATACCTCGGAGACCCAGTACTTC	CASSPGDTSETQYF
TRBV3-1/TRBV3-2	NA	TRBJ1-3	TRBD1	TGTGCCAGCAGCCAAGGTTTGGTACAGGGGTCTGGAAACACCATATATTTT	CASSQGLVQGSGNTIYF
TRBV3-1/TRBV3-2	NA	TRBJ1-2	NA	TGTGCCAGCAGCGTATCCCGTAACTATGGCTACACCTTC	CASSVSRNYGYTF
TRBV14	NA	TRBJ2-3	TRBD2	TGTGCCAGCAGCCGATCGGGACTAGCGGACACAGATACGCAGTATTTT	CASSRSGLADTDTQYF
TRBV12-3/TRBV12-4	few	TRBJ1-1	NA	TGTGCCAGCAGCCTCGATCGGGGTGAAGCTTTCTTT	CASSLDRGEAFF
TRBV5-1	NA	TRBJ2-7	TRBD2	TGCGCCAGCAGCAGTAGCGGGGTCGAAAAGTACGAGCAGTACTTC	CASSSSGVEKYEQYF
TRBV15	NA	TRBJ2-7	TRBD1	TGTGCCACCAGCAGAACAATGGGACAGGGATCACTCGAGCAGTACTTC	CATSRTMGQGSLEQYF
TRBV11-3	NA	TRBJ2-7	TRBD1	TGTGCCAGCAGTATGGACAGGGGGTACGAGCAGTACTTC	CASSMDRGYEQYF
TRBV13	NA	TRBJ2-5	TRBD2	TGTGCCAGCAGCTCCATGGCGGGGGGGCAAGAGACCCAGTACTTC	CASSSMAGGQETQYF
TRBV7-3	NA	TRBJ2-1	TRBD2	TGTGCCAGCAGCTCCGGGACTAGCGTTAACAATGAGCAGTTCTTC	CASSSGTSVNNEQFF
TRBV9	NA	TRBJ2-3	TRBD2	TGTGCCAGCAGCGTAGAGGGAGTAGCGGGGGGCGGGCCCGACACAGATACGCAGTATTTT	CASSVEGVAGGGPDTDTQYF
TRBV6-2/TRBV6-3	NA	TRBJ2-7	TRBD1	TGTGCCAGCAGCCGCCCTGGGCTTCGGGACAGAGGCGAGCAGTACTTC	CASSRPGLRDRGEQYF
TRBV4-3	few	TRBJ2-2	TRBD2	TGCGCCAGCAGCCAAGAATGGACTAGCGGCACAACCGGGGAGCTGTTTTTT	CASSQEWTSGTTGELFF
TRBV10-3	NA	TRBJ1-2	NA	TGTGCCATCAGTGGTCCAGGGCCGGTTGGCTACACCTTC	CAISGPGPVGYTF
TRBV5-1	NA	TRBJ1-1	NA	TGCGCCAGCAGCTTGGTCGGGGGGCAGGGTGAAGCTTTCTTT	CASSLVGGQGEAFF
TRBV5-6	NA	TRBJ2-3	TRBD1	TGTGCCAGCTATCGGACAGGGGGGAGCACAGATACGCAGTATTTT	CASYRTGGSTDTQYF
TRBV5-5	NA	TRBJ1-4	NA	TGTGCCAGCAGCTTACCGGGACAATGGGGTGAAAAACTGTTTTTT	CASSLPGQWGEKLFF
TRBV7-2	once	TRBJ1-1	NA	TGTGCCAGCAGCCCCACCCTATCTTGGTACACTGAAGCTTTCTTT	CASSPTLSWYTEAFF
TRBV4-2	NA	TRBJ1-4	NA	TGTGCCAGCAGACAGCAGGGTTCTAATGAAAAACTGTTTTTT	CASRQQGSNEKLFF
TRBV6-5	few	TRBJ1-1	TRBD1	TGTGCCAGCAGTTCAGGGGGCGCTGAAGCTTTCTTT	CASSSGGAEAFF
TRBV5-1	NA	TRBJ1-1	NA	TGCGCCAGCAGCGCCGGGACTTCGGGTGAAGCTTTCTTT	CASSAGTSGEAFF
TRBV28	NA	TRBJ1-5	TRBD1	TGTGCCAGCAGCTTAATGACAGGGGGCAGAAGCAATCAGCCCCAGCATTTT	CASSLMTGGRSNQPQHF
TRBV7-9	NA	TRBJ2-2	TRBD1	TGTGCCAGCAGCGGTGAAGCAGGGGGCTTCACCGGGGAGCTGTTTTTT	CASSGEAGGFTGELFF
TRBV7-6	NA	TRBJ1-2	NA	TGTGCCAGCAGCCCACAGCTAAACTATGGCTACACCTTC	CASSPQLNYGYTF
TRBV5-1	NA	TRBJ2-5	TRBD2	TGCGCCAGCAGCTTTACTAGCGAAACCCAAGAGACCCAGTACTTC	CASSFTSETQETQYF
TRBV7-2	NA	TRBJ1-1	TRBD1	TGTGCCAGCAGCCCACAGGGGGGGGACACTGAAGCTTTCTTT	CASSPQGGDTEAFF
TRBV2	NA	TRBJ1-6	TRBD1	TGTGCCAGCAAGGGGACAGCCAGCTCCTATAATTCACCCCTCCACTTT	CASKGTASSYNSPLHF
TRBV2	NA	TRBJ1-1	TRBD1	TGTGCCAGCAGTCACGACAGGGAGCCTAGACCTGAAGCTTTCTTT	CASSHDREPRPEAFF
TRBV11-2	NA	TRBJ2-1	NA	TGTGCCAGCAGCGCCCAGAATGAGCAGTTCTTC	CASSAQNEQFF
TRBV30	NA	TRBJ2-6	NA	TGTGCCTGGAGTCAGGGTTCTGGGGCCAACGTCCTGACTTTC	CAWSQGSGANVLTF
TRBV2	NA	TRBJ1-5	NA	TGTGCCAGCAGTAAAGGACAGAACTCATATAGCAATCAGCCCCAGCATTTT	CASSKGQNSYSNQPQHF
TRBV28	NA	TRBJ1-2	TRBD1	TGTGCCAGCAGTTTACCGACAGGGAGGACCTATGGCTACACCTTC	CASSLPTGRTYGYTF
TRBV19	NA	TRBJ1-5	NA	TGTGCCAGTGGGAACAGGGATTGGGGTCAGCCCCAGCATTTT	CASGNRDWGQPQHF
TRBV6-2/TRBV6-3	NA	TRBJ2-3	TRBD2	TGTGCCAGCAGTACGCCGAGGGCTAGCGGGAGCACAGATACGCAGTATTTT	CASSTPRASGSTDTQYF
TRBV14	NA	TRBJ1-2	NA	TGTGCCAGCAGCCAAGAGGGACATATGTATGGCTACACCTTC	CASSQEGHMYGYTF
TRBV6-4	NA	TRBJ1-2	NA	TGTGCCAGCAGTGACTACCCCGAGGGATTTGGCTACACCTTC	CASSDYPEGFGYTF